The 26 T cell receptor beta chains reported below all come from one sample, sequenced in a study of blood T cells in healthy people across ages. Using a J-beta primer mix together with a sample-barcoded 5' primer, a second PCR was run for about 6 to 12 cycles. From the 5' RACE reads, TCRdb called clonotypes with MiXCR, one entry per CDR3 protein. The sample lists about 1.5 million distinct CDR3 sequences; roughly two fifths were seen once. The sample comprised blood. The source is a woman between 18 and 29 years old in good health.

V gene TRBV29-1 combines with J gene TRBJ1-4; possible D gene TRBD1, 5 bases. Germline CDR1 SQVTM, CDR2 ANQGSEA. This CDR3 region has 14 residues. The V end lost 4 bases, the J end lost 4 bases, and 13 bases lay between the germline ends. The CDR3 nucleotides read TGCAGCGTTGGATCGGGACGGGTTAATGAAAAACTGTTTTTT. This translates into CSVGSGRVNEKLFF.

The gene calls are TRBV10-2 and TRBJ2-7; possibly TRBD2 for D (5 bases). This CDR3 is 14 amino acids long. The V gene's germline CDR1 is WSHSY and CDR2 SAAADI. The V and J ends lost 6 bases and 7 bases respectively, with 19 bases between them. The CDR3 nucleotides are TGCGCCAGCAGCCCGCACTCCCTCGGGGATGAGCAGTACTTC. Protein sequence: CASSPHSLGDEQYF.

This clonotype was counted between two and nine times. The chain employs TRBV29-1 and TRBJ2-5; D perhaps matches TRBD1 (5 bases). This CDR3 comprises 11 residues. Germline V gene sequence: CDR1 SQVTM, CDR2 ANQGSEA. V lost 6 bases and J lost 5, with 10 bases in between. The CDR3 loop is CSVRDSETQYF. The CDR3 DNA reads TGCAGCGTCAGGGATTCGGAGACCCAGTACTTC.

This clonotype was observed a few times. The rearrangement joins TRBV20-1 to TRBJ1-3; the D gene is possibly TRBD1 (5 bases). CDR1 DFQATT and CDR2 SNEGSKA come from the germline V gene (reference sequence). This CDR3 has 13 residues. V was clipped by 3 bases and J by 0 bases, with 6 bases between them. This chain's CDR3 is CSASQGSGNTIYF. CDR3 DNA: TGCAGTGCTAGTCAGGGCTCTGGAAACACCATATATTTT.

Concerning this clonotype: A much more abundant neighbour one base away suggests this may be a read error. The CDR3, as DNA: TGTGCCAGCAGCGAAACAGGGGCAACTAATGAAAAACTGTTTTTT. It yields the protein CASSETGATNEKLFF. The chain links TRBV9 to TRBJ1-4; 7 nucleotides match TRBD1. Germline values: CDR1 SGDLS, CDR2 YYNGEE. The CDR3 is 15 residues long. After removal of 3 bases from V and 0 bases from J, the junction contained 2 bases not matched to a gene.

The rearrangement uses TRBV20-1 and TRBJ1-2; D is ambiguous. V lost 0 bases and J 2 bases, leaving 7 bases between the germline ends. CDR1 is DFQATT and CDR2 is SNEGSKA in the germline V gene (reference sequence). The CDR3 contains 13 residues. This CDR3 is CSARDYQNYGYTF. The DNA of the CDR3 is TGCAGTGCTAGAGATTACCAAAACTATGGCTACACCTTC.

The chain employs TRBV3-1 and TRBJ1-1, with 7 bases lining up with TRBD1. There are 14 residues in the CDR3. V was clipped by 4 bases and J by 4 bases; unmatched bases: 6. Germline CDR1 and CDR2: LGHDT and YNNKEL (reference sequence). The CDR3: CASSRGGSITEAFF. The CDR3 region has the DNA TGTGCCAGCAGCCGAGGGGGCTCGATCACTGAAGCTTTCTTT. Drawing the rest from reference TRBV3-1 and TRBJ1-1, the complete variable domain is DTAVSQTPKYLVTQMGNDKSIKCEQNLGHDTMYWYKQDSKKFLKIMFSYNNKELIINETVPNRFSPKSPDKAHLNLHINSLELGDSAVYFCASSRGGSITEAFFGQGTRLTVV.

The chain carries TRBV10-3 and TRBJ2-1; 9 bases match TRBD2. V shed 3 bases and J 8 bases; nucleotides not matched to a gene: 8. In germline, CDR1 is ENHRY, CDR2 SYGVKD. The CDR3 length is 15 residues. The CDR3 DNA reads TGTGCCATCAGTGATGTAGCTAGCGGGGTCGATGAGCAGTTCTTC. Its translation: CAISDVASGVDEQFF.

The chain uses TRBV2 and TRBJ1-2; TRBD1 aligns across 10 bases. The V and J ends lost 4 bases and 8 bases, in that order; junction bases with no gene match: 4. Per germline, CDR1 SNHLY and CDR2 FYNNEI. The CDR3 is 13 amino acids. The CDR3 DNA is TGTGCCAGCAGTGGGGGGACAGGGGACGGCTACACCTTC. Translation gives CASSGGTGDGYTF.

This clonotype came up a few times. This chain uses TRBV10-3 with TRBJ2-7; a weak D match, TRBD2 (6 bases). CDR3 length equals 16 residues. Germline assignment: CDR1 ENHRY and CDR2 SYGVKD. Trimming left V 4 bases short and J 1 base short, with 17 bases between. The CDR3 loop reads CAISAWGAGGSYEQYF. For the CDR3, the DNA is TGTGCCATCAGTGCTTGGGGAGCCGGGGGATCCTACGAGCAGTACTTC.

In regard to this clonotype: The junction departs from the called germline gene at one end, perhaps through a read error. J is TRBJ2-5 and V is TRBV10-3; the D gene is possibly TRBD1 (6 bases). Near its end, the DNA agrees better with TRBJ2-7, so the J call may be wrong. The germline V gene encodes CDR1 ENHRY and CDR2 SYGVKD. The CDR3 is 13 amino acids. As DNA, the CDR3 is TGTGCCAGCAGTGCGGACAGACCCTACGAGCAGTACTTC. This gives the protein CASSADRPYEQYF.

This sequence joins TRBV7-8 and TRBJ1-2, with D possibly being TRBD1 (5 bases). Deletions cut 0 bases from V and 10 bases from J, with 9 bases between. Germline CDR1 and CDR2: SGHVS and FQNEAQ. The CDR3 loop spans 12 amino acids. In DNA form, the CDR3 reads TGTGCCAGCAGCTTAGCAAGGGGCCACTACACCTTC. This translates into CASSLARGHYTF.

The chain couples TRBV7-9 to TRBJ2-1, with no clear D. The CDR3 is 14 residues long. Between the trimmed V and J ends, which lost 3 bases and 6 bases, there was a span of 12 bases. CDR1 and CDR2 from the germline V gene are SEHNR and FQNEAQ (reference sequence). For the CDR3, the DNA is TGTGCCAGCAGCTTTAGTTCGGGCGCCAATGAGCAGTTCTTC. This codes for CASSFSSGANEQFF. Filled out from reference TRBV7-9 and TRBJ2-1, the complete variable domain reads DTGVSQNPRHKITKRGQNVTFRCDPISEHNRLYWYRQTLGQGPEFLTYFQNEAQLEKSRLLSDRFSAERPKGSFSTLEIQRTEQGDSAMYLCASSFSSGANEQFFGPGTRLTVL.

This clonotype was found a few times. V gene TRBV7-2 combines with J gene TRBJ2-5, with 7 bases that match TRBD1. CDR3 length: 14 amino acids. Germline CDR1 SGHTA, CDR2 FQGNSA. V lost 5 bases, J lost 2 bases, and 5 bases stayed unmatched. The CDR3 DNA is TGTGCCAGCAGCATTCGACAGGGACAAGAGACCCAGTACTTC. It codes for CASSIRQGQETQYF.

The chain uses TRBV28 and TRBJ2-1, with 7 bases matching TRBD1. CDR3 length: 18 residues. Trimming removed 3 bases from V and 1 base from J; junction bases left unmatched: 12. Germline-derived CDR1 and CDR2 are MDHEN and SYDVKM. The CDR3 is CASSFSGQSLKSYNEQFF. The CDR3 DNA follows: TGTGCCAGCAGTTTTTCGGGACAGTCCCTTAAATCCTACAATGAGCAGTTCTTC.

The chain links TRBV4-3 to TRBJ1-6; TRBD1 matches at 11 bases. The ends lost 1 base at V and 7 bases at J; junction bases unmatched: 6. From germline, CDR1 is LGHNA and CDR2 YSLEER. The CDR3 loop spans 17 amino acids. The CDR3 loop reads CASSQVLGQGGNSPLHF. CDR3 nucleotides: TGCGCCAGCAGCCAAGTATTGGGACAGGGGGGCAATTCACCCCTCCACTTT.

The V and J genes are TRBV6-6 and TRBJ2-7, with 7 bases identical to TRBD1. The CDR3 runs 13 residues. Germline assignment: CDR1 MNHNY and CDR2 SVGAGI (reference sequence). J gave up 9 bases and V 7 bases, and 12 bases lay outside the gene matches. The CDR3 bases are TGTGCCAGCAATATGGGACAGAGTTTTGGGCAGTACTTC. This translates into CASNMGQSFGQYF.

The chain links TRBV24-1 to TRBJ2-1, with D tentatively TRBD1 (5 bases). This CDR3 region has 16 residues. V lost 4 bases, J lost 2 bases, and 14 bases lay in between. From germline, CDR1 is KGHDR and CDR2 SFDVKD. The CDR3: CATSDADSSAYNEQFF. In DNA form, the CDR3 reads TGTGCCACCAGTGACGCCGACAGCTCAGCCTACAATGAGCAGTTCTTC.

The V call is TRBV7-2, the J call TRBJ2-6; D might be TRBD2 (6 bases). CDR1 is SGHTA, CDR2 FQGNSA, per germline. The length of the CDR3 is 15 residues. V lost 5 bases to trimming and J lost 2 bases, with 10 bases between them. The CDR3 spells CASSPTRTGANVLTF. The CDR3 nucleotides read TGTGCCAGCAGCCCGACTAGAACTGGGGCCAACGTCCTGACTTTC.

This chain links TRBV6-1 with TRBJ1-5; D not certain. The germline V gene encodes CDR1 MNHNS and CDR2 SASEGT. The CDR3 has 14 amino acids. Trimming removed 2 bases from V and 0 bases from J, with 5 bases in between. In DNA, the CDR3 is TGTGCCAGCAGTGAAATCCCTAGCAATCAGCCCCAGCATTTT. Translation: CASSEIPSNQPQHF.

This clonotype was detected only a few times. V gene TRBV4-1 combines with J gene TRBJ2-1; 8 bases agree with TRBD2. Trimming removed 7 bases from V and 3 bases from J; junction bases left unmatched: 8. The CDR3 loop spans 15 amino acids. Germline loops: CDR1 MGHRA, CDR2 YSYEKL. CDR3 bases: TGCGCCAGCATGGGGATCAGCGGGAGCTACAATGAGCAGTTCTTC. Translating it yields CASMGISGSYNEQFF.

A few counts support this clonotype. The rearrangement links TRBV6-2 or TRBV6-3 to TRBJ2-1; D possibly corresponds to TRBD1 (5 bases). CDR1 MNHEY and CDR2 SVGEGT come from the germline V gene. V was shortened by 7 bases and J by 5 bases, with 12 bases between the two germline ends. This CDR3 has 13 amino acids. CDR3 sequence (DNA): TGTGCCAGCAAAACCGACAGTAACAATGAGCAGTTCTTC. It translates to CASKTDSNNEQFF.

This chain links TRBV20-1 with TRBJ2-3; possible D gene TRBD2, 5 bases. The germline CDR1 and CDR2 sequences are DFQATT and SNEGSKA (reference sequence). The CDR3 runs to 12 residues. V lost 4 bases and J lost 7, with 12 bases in between. CDR3 sequence (DNA): TGCAGTGCTACACGGGAATTGTATACGCAGTATTTT. It encodes CSATRELYTQYF.

The rearrangement joins TRBV20-1 to TRBJ2-3, with 8 nucleotides matching TRBD2. This CDR3 spans 15 amino acids. In germline, CDR1 is DFQATT, CDR2 SNEGSKA (reference sequence). V was clipped by 1 base and J by 9 bases; unmatched bases: 12. The CDR3 bases are TGCAGTGCTAGAGGAGCGGGAGACGGAAAAGAGACGCAGTATTTT. As protein: CSARGAGDGKETQYF.

This clonotype turned up a few times. The chain has TRBV7-2 and TRBJ1-2; no definite D call. Germline V gene lookup returns CDR1 SGHTA and CDR2 FQGNSA. This CDR3 spans 15 amino acids. V lost 1 base to trimming and J lost 8 bases, with 17 bases between them. The CDR3 sequence is CASSLGLELLRGYTF. The CDR3 region has the DNA TGTGCCAGCAGCTTAGGATTGGAGTTACTGAGGGGCTACACCTTC.

The chain joins TRBV6-5 to TRBJ1-2; D may be TRBD1 (5 bases). The V end was cut by 6 bases, the J end by 4 bases, with 15 bases between. Germline V CDR1 and CDR2: MNHEY, SVGAGI. This CDR3 has 14 amino acids. The CDR3 is CASSRIGGFYGYTF. In nucleotides, the CDR3 is TGTGCCAGCAGCCGAATCGGGGGTTTCTATGGCTACACCTTC.